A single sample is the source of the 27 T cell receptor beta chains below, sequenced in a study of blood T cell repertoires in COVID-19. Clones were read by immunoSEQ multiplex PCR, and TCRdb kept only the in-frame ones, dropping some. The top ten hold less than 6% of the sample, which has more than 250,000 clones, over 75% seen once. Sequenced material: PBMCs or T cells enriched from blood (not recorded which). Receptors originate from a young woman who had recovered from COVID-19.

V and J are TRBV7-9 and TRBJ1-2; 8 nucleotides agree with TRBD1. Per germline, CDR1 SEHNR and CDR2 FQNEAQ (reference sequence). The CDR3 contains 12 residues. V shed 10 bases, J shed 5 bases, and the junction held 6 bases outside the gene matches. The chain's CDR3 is CAIADRGYGYTF. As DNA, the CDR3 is TGTGCCATCGCAGACAGGGGTTATGGCTACACCTTC.

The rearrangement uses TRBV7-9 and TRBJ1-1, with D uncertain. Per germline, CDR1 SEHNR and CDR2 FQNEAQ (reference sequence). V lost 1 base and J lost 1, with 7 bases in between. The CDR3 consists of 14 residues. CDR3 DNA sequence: TGTGCCAGCAGCTTAGGTCTATCGAACACTGAAGCTTTCTTT. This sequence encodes CASSLGLSNTEAFF.

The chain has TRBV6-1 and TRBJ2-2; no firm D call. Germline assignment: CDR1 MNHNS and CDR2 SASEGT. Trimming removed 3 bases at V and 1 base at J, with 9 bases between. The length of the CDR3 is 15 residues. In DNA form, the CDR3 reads TGTGCCAGCAGTGACATAATAGAGAACACCGGGGAGCTGTTTTTT. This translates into CASSDIIENTGELFF.

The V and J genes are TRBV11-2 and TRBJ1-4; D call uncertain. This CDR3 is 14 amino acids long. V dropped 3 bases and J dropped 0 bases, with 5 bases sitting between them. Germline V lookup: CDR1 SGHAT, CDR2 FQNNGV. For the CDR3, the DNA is TGTGCCAGCAGCTTGCCAGCAACTAATGAAAAACTGTTTTTT. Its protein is CASSLPATNEKLFF.

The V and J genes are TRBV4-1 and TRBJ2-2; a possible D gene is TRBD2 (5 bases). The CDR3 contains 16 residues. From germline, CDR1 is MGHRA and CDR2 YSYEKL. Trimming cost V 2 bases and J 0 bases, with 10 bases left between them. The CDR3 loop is CASSQRAGPNTGELFF. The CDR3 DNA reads TGCGCCAGCAGCCAACGGGCGGGCCCGAACACCGGGGAGCTGTTTTTT.

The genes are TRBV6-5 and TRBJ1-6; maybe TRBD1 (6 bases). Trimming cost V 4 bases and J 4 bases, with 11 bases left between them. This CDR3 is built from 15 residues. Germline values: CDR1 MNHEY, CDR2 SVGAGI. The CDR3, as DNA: TGTGCCAGCAGTTTTGACAGGAGATATAATTCACCCCTCCACTTT. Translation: CASSFDRRYNSPLHF.

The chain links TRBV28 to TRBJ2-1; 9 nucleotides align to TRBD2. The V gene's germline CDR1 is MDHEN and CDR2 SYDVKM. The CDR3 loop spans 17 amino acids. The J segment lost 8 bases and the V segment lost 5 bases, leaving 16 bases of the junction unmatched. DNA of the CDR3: TGTGCCAGCAGTAACCTCCCGAGGAGCGGGGGGATATATGAGCAGTTCTTC. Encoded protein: CASSNLPRSGGIYEQFF.

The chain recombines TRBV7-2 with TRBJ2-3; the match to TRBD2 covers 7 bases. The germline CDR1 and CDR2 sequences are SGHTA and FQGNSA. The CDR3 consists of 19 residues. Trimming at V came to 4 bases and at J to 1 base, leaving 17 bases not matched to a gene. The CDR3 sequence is CASSSPGRSGAPGTDTQYF. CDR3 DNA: TGTGCCAGCAGCTCCCCTGGGAGGAGCGGGGCCCCCGGCACAGATACGCAGTATTTT. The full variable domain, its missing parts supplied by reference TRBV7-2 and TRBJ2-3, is GAGVSQSPSNKVTEKGKDVELRCDPISGHTALYWYRQSLGQGLEFLIYFQGNSAPDKSGLPSDRFSAERTGGSVSTLTIQRTQQEDSAVYLCASSSPGRSGAPGTDTQYFGPGTRLTVL.

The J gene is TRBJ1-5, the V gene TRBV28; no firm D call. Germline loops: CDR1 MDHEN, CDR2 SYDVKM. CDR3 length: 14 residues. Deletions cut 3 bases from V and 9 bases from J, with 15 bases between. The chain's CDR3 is CASSLVQDEGPQHF. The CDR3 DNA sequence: TGTGCCAGCAGTTTGGTCCAGGACGAGGGGCCCCAGCATTTT.

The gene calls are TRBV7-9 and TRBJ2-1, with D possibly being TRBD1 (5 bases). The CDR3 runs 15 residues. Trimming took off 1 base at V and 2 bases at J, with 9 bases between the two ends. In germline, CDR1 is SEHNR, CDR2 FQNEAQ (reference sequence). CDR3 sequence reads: CASSLGQSTYNEQFF. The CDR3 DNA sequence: TGTGCCAGCAGCTTAGGACAGAGCACCTACAATGAGCAGTTCTTC.

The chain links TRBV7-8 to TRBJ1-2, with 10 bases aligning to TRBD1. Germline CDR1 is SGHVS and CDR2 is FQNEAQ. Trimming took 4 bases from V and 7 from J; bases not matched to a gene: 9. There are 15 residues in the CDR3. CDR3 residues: CASSSPRGDRGGYTF. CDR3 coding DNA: TGTGCCAGCAGCTCGCCCCGCGGGGACAGGGGTGGCTACACCTTC.

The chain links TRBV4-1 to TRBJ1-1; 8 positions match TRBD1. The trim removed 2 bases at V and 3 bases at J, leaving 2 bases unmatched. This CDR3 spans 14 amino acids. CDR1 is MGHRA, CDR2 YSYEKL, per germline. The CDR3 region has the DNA TGCGCCAGCAGCCAACTGACAGGGGACACTGAAGCTTTCTTT. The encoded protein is CASSQLTGDTEAFF.

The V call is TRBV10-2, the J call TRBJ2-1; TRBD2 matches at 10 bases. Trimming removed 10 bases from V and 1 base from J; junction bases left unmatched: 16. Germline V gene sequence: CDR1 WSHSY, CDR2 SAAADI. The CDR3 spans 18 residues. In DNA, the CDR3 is TGCGCCACCGCCCGTCTACTTAGCGGGGGGCTTTCCTACAATGAGCAGTTCTTC. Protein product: CATARLLSGGLSYNEQFF.

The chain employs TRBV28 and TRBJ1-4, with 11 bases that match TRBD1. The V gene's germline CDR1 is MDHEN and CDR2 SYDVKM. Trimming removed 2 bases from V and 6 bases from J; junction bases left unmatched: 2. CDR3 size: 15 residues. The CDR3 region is CASSLGDRGYEKLFF. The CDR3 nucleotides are TGTGCCAGCAGTTTAGGGGACAGGGGGTATGAAAAACTGTTTTTT.

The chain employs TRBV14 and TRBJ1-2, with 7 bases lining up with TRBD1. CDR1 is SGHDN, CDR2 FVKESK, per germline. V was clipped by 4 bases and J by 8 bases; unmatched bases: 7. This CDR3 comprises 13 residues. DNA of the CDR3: TGTGCCAGCAGCCTGGGACAGCTAAGAGGCTACACCTTC. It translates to CASSLGQLRGYTF.

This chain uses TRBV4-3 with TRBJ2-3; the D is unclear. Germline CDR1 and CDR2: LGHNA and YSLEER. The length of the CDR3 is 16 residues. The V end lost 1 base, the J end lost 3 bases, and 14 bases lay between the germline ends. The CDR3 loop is CASSQVRGSGTDTQYF. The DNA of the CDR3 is TGCGCCAGCAGCCAAGTCCGCGGTAGTGGGACAGATACGCAGTATTTT.

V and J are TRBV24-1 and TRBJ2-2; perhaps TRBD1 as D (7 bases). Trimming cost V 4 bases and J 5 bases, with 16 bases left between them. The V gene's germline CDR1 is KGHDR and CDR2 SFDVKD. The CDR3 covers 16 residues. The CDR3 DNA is TGTGCCACCAGTGACGGAGGGGGCATCGGAACCGGGGAGCTGTTTTTT. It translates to CATSDGGGIGTGELFF.

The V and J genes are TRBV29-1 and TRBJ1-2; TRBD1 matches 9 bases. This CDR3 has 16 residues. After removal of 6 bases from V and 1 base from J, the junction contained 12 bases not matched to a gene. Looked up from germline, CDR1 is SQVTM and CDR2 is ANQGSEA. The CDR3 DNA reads TGCAGCGTACCTAAGACAGGGGGTTCCCTTAACTATGGCTACACCTTC. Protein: CSVPKTGGSLNYGYTF.

The CDR3, as DNA: TGCGCCAGCAGCCAAGTTGTTTTTGTAACCGGGGAGCTGTTTTTT. The encoded protein is CASSQVVFVTGELFF. The chain couples TRBV4-3 to TRBJ2-2; unclear D gene. The CDR3 has 15 residues. Per germline, CDR1 LGHNA and CDR2 YSLEER. Trimming cost V 1 base and J 5 bases, with 11 bases left between them.

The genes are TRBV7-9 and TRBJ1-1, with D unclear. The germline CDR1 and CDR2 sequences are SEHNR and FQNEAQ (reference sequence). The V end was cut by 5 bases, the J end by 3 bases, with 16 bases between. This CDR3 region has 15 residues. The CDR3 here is CASSIGVGRDTEAFF. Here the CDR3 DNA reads TGTGCCAGCAGCATCGGGGTGGGGAGGGACACTGAAGCTTTCTTT.

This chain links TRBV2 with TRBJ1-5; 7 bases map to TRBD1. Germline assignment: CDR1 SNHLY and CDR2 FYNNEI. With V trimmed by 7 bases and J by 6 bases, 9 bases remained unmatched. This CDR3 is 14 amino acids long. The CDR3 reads CASTSQGGSQPQHF. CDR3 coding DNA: TGTGCCAGCACATCTCAGGGGGGCTCTCAGCCCCAGCATTTT.

This CDR3 is CASSQDSSGGQFSTDTQYF. The CDR3 DNA follows: TGTGCCAGCAGCCAAGATTCTTCGGGAGGGCAGTTTAGCACAGATACGCAGTATTTT. This rearrangement joins TRBV4-2 to TRBJ2-3; 8 bases are shared with TRBD2. CDR1 and CDR2 (germline): LGHNA, YNFKEQ. The CDR3 consists of 19 residues. V gave up 0 bases and J gave up 0 bases; unmatched junction bases: 11.

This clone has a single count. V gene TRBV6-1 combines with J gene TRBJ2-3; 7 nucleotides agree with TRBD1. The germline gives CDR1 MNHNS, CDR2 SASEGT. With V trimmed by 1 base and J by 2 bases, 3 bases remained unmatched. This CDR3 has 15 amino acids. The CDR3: CASSEDRGPTDTQYF. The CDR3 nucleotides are TGTGCCAGCAGTGAAGACAGGGGCCCCACAGATACGCAGTATTTT.

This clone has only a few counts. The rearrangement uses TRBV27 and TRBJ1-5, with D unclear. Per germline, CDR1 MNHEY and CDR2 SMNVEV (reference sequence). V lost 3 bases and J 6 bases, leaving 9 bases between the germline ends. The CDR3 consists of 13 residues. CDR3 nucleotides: TGTGCCAGCAGTTTTGGAGTTAGTCAGCCCCAGCATTTT. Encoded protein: CASSFGVSQPQHF.

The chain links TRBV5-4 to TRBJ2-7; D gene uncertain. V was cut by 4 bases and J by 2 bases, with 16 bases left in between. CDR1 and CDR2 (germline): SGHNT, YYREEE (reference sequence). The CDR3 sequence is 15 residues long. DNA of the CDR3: TGTGCCAGCAGCAATCTGCAGACTGCTGCCTACGAGCAGTACTTC. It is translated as CASSNLQTAAYEQYF.

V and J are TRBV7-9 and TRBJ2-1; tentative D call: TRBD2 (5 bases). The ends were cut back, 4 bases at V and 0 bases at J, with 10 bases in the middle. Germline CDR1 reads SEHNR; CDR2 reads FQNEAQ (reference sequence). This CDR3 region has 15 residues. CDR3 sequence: CASSSTTSSYNEQFF. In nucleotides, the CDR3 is TGTGCCAGCAGCTCGACTACCAGCTCCTACAATGAGCAGTTCTTC. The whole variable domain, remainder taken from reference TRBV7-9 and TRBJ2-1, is DTGVSQNPRHKITKRGQNVTFRCDPISEHNRLYWYRQTLGQGPEFLTYFQNEAQLEKSRLLSDRFSAERPKGSFSTLEIQRTEQGDSAMYLCASSSTTSSYNEQFFGPGTRLTVL.

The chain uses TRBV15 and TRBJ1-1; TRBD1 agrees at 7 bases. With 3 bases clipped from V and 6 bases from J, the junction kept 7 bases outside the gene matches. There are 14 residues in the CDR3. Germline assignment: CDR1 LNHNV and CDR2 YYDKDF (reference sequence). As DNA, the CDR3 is TGTGCCACCAGCAGGAGGGACAGTTGGTCTGAAGCTTTCTTT. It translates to CATSRRDSWSEAFF.